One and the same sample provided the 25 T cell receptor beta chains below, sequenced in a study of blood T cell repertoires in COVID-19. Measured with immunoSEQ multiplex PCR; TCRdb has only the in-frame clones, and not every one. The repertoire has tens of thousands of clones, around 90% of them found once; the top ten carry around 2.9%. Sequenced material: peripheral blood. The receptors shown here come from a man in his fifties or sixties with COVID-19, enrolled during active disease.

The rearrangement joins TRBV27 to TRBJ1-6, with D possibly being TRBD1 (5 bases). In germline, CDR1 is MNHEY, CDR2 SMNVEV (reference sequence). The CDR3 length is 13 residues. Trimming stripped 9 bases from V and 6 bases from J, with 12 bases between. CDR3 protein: CASSRVPNSPLHF. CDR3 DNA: TGTGCCAGTTCCAGGGTTCCTAATTCACCCCTCCACTTT.

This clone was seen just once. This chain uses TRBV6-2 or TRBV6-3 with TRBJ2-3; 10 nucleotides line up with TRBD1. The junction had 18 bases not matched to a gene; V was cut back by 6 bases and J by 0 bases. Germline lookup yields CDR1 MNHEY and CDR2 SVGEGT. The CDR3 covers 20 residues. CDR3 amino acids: CASSRTGRDRGIVSTDTQYF. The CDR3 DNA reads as TGTGCCAGCAGCCGAACGGGCCGGGACAGGGGAATAGTTAGCACAGATACGCAGTATTTT.

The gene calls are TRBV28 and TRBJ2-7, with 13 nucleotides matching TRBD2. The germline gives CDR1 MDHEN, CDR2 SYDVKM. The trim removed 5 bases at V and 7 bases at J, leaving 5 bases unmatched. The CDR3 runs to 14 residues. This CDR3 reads CASSQLAGGHEQYF. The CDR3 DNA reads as TGTGCCAGCAGTCAACTAGCGGGGGGGCATGAGCAGTACTTC.

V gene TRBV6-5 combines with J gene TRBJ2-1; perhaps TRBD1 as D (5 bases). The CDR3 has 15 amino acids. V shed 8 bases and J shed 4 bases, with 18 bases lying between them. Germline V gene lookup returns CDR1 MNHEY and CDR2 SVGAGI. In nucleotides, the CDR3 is TGTGCCAGCTACTCCCAGGGTTTTGGGTACAATGAGCAGTTCTTC. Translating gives CASYSQGFGYNEQFF.

The CDR3 bases are TGTGCCAGCAGCGTAGTCCCAACAGGGCGAGACACTGAAGCTTTCTTT. As protein: CASSVVPTGRDTEAFF. The gene calls are TRBV9 and TRBJ1-1; a weak D match, TRBD1 (6 bases). CDR1 and CDR2 (germline): SGDLS, YYNGEE. V was trimmed by 0 bases and J by 3 bases, leaving 15 bases between them. The CDR3 loop spans 16 amino acids.

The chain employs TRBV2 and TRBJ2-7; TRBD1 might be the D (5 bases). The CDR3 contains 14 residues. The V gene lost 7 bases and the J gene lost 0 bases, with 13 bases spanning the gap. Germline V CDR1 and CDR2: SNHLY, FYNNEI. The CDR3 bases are TGTGCCAGCACCGCGACAGTAACCTCCTACGAGCAGTACTTC. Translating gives CASTATVTSYEQYF.

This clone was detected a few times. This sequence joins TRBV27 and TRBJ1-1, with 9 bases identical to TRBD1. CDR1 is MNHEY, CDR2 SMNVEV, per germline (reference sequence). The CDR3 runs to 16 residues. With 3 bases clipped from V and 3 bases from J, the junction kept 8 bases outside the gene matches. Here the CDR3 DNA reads TGTGCCAGCAGTTTTGGGATAGACAGGGGGTACACTGAAGCTTTCTTT. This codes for CASSFGIDRGYTEAFF.

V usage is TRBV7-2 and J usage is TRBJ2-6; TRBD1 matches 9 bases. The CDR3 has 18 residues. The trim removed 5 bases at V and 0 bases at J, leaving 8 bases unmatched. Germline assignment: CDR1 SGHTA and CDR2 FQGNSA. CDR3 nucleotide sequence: TGTGCCAGCAGCCGGGACAGGGCCCCTCCCTCTGGGGCCAACGTCCTGACTTTC. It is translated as CASSRDRAPPSGANVLTF.

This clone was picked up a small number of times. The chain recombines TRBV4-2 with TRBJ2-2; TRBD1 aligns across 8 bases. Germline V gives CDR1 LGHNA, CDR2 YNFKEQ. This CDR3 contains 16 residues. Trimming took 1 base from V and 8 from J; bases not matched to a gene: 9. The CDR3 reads CASSQGGTGDAGELFF. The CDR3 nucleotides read TGTGCCAGCAGCCAAGGGGGGACAGGAGATGCGGGGGAGCTGTTTTTT.

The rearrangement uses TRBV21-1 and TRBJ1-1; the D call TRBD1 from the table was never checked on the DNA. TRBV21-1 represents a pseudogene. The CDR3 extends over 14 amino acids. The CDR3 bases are TGTGCCAGCAGCCGGACAGATACGAACACTGAAGCTTTCTTT. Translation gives CASSRTDTNTEAFF.

The CDR3 is CASSQQGSGYGYTF. CDR3 coding DNA: TGTGCCAGCAGTCAACAGGGATCAGGCTATGGCTACACCTTC. The chain is built from TRBV6-5 and TRBJ1-2; D may be TRBD1 (6 bases). V lost 5 bases, J lost 4 bases, and 14 bases lay in between. This CDR3 is built from 14 residues. CDR1 and CDR2 from the germline V gene are MNHEY and SVGAGI.

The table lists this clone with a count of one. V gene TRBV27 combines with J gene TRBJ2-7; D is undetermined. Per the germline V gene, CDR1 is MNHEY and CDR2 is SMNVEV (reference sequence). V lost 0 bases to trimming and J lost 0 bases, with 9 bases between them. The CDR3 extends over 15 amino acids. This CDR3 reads CASSLSHSRSYEQYF. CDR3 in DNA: TGTGCCAGCAGTTTATCCCACAGCCGCTCCTACGAGCAGTACTTC.

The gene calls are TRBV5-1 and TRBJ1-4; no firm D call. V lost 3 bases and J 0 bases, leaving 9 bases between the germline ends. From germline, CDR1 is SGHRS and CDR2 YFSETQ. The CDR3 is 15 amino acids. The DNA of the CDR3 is TGCGCCAGCAGCTCGGGGATTACAACTAATGAAAAACTGTTTTTT. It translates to CASSSGITTNEKLFF.

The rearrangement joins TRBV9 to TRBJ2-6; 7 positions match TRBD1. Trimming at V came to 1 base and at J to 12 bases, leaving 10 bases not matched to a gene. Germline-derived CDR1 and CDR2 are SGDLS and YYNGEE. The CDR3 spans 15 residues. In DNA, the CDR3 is TGTGCCAGCAGCGTACAAACAGGGGCGCACGGCGTCCTGACTTTC. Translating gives CASSVQTGAHGVLTF.

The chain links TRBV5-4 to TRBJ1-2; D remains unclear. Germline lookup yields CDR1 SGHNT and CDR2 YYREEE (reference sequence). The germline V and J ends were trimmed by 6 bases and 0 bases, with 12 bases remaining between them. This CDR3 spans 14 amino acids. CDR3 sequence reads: CASTLGESNYGYTF. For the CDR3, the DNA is TGTGCCAGCACTCTCGGGGAATCTAACTATGGCTACACCTTC.

The CDR3 DNA sequence: TGTGCCTGGACCCACCGGGAAGCAAACTCCTACGAGCAGTACTTC. Amino acid sequence: CAWTHREANSYEQYF. V and J are TRBV30 and TRBJ2-7; maybe TRBD2 (5 bases). V was clipped by 4 bases and J by 0 bases, with 16 bases between them. From germline, CDR1 is GTSNPN and CDR2 SVGIG (reference sequence). The CDR3 covers 15 residues.

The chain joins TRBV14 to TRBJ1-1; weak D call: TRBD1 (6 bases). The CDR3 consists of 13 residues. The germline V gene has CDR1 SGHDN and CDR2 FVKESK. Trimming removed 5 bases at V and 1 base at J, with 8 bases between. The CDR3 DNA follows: TGTGCCAGCAGCGAGGACAGGAACACTGAAGCTTTCTTT. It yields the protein CASSEDRNTEAFF.

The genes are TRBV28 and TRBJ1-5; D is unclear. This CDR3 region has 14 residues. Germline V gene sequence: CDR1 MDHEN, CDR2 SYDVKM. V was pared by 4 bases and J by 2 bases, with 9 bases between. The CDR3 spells CASSWRLGNQPQHF. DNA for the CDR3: TGTGCCAGCAGTTGGCGGTTGGGCAATCAGCCCCAGCATTTT.

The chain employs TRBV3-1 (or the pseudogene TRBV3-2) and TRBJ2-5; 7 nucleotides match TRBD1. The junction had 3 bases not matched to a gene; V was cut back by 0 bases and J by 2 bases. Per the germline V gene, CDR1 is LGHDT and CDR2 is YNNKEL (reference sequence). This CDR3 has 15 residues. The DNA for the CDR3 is TGTGCCAGCAGCCAAGAATTGGGACAGCAAGAGACCCAGTACTTC. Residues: CASSQELGQQETQYF.

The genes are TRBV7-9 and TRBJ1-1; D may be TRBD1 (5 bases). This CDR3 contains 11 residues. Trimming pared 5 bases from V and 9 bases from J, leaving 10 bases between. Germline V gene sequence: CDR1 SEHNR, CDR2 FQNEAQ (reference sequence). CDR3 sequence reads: CASSPQGQAFF. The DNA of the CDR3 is TGTGCCAGCAGCCCCCAGGGCCAAGCTTTCTTT.

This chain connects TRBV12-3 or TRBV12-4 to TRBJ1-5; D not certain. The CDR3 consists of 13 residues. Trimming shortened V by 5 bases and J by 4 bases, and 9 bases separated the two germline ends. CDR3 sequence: CASSQVPNQPQHF. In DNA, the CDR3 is TGTGCCAGCAGTCAGGTCCCAAATCAGCCCCAGCATTTT.

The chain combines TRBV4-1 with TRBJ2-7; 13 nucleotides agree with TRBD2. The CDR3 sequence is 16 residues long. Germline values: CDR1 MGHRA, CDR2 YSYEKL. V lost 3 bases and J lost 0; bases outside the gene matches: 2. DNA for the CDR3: TGCGCCAGCAGCCAGGGACTAGCGGGGAGCTCCTACGAGCAGTACTTC. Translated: CASSQGLAGSSYEQYF.

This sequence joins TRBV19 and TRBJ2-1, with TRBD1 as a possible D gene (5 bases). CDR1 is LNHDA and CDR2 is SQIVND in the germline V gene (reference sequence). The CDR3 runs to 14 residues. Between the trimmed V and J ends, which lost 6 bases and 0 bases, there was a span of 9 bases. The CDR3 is CASRTASSYNEQFF. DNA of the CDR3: TGTGCCAGTAGGACAGCCAGCTCCTACAATGAGCAGTTCTTC.

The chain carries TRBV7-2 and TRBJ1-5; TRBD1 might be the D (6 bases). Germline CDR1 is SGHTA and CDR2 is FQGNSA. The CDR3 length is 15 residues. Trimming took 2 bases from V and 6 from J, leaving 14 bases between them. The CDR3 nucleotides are TGTGCCAGCAGCTTATACAGGGATTCAGGTCAGCCCCAGCATTTT. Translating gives CASSLYRDSGQPQHF.

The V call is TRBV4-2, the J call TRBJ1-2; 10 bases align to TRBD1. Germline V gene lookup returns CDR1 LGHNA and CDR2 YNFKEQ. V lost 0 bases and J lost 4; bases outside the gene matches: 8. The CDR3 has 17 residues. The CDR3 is CASSQDYGTGVTYGYTF. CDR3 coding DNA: TGTGCCAGCAGCCAAGATTATGGGACAGGGGTGACCTATGGCTACACCTTC.